Listed here are 24 T cell receptor beta chains from one sample, sequenced in a study of OX40 agonist ivuxolimab in advanced cancers. Sequencing used immunoSEQ multiplex PCR; TCRdb keeps in-frame clones, though not all of them. The sample holds roughly 23,000 clones; around 84% are singletons and the top ten take approximately 14%. Source: CD4+ or CD8+ T cells sorted from blood, taken in a trial of the OX40 agonist ivuxolimab. The source of these receptors is an adult with an advanced solid tumor such as melanoma, head and neck, liver or kidney cancer.

The CDR3 region is CASSYGTGPYEQYF. CDR3 bases: TGTGCCAGCAGTTATGGGACAGGGCCCTACGAGCAGTACTTC. This chain uses TRBV6-5 with TRBJ2-7; TRBD1 matches at 9 bases. In germline, CDR1 is MNHEY, CDR2 SVGAGI. The trim removed 3 bases at V and 2 bases at J, leaving 2 bases unmatched. CDR3 length: 14 amino acids.

V and J are TRBV19 and TRBJ2-3; 10 bases align to TRBD1. This CDR3 comprises 14 residues. The J segment lost 4 bases and the V segment lost 4 bases, leaving 2 bases of the junction unmatched. CDR1 is LNHDA and CDR2 is SQIVND in the germline V gene (reference sequence). The CDR3 sequence: CASSKGQGADTQYF. CDR3 in DNA: TGTGCCAGTAGTAAAGGACAGGGGGCAGATACGCAGTATTTT.

By its share, this clone is medium-sized. This chain links TRBV7-9 with TRBJ1-2; D gene unclear. Germline assignment: CDR1 SEHNR and CDR2 FQNEAQ (reference sequence). V was clipped by 4 bases and J by 3 bases, with 12 bases between them. CDR3 length: 14 amino acids. CDR3 protein: CASSSGEGDYGYTF. Written as DNA, the CDR3 is TGTGCCAGCAGCTCCGGGGAGGGAGACTATGGCTACACCTTC.

V gene TRBV12-5 combines with J gene TRBJ1-2, with a weak D call TRBD1 (5 bases). The V and J ends lost 0 bases and 5 bases respectively, with 7 bases between them. Germline CDR1 LGHNT, CDR2 FRNRAP. This CDR3 has 13 residues. DNA of the CDR3: TGTGCTAGTGGTTTGGTACCAGGGTATGGCTACACCTTC. Its translation is CASGLVPGYGYTF.

The J gene is TRBJ1-6, the V gene TRBV19; maybe TRBD1 (6 bases). The CDR3 contains 15 residues. CDR1 and CDR2 from the germline V gene are LNHDA and SQIVND (reference sequence). The ends were cut back, 4 bases at V and 5 bases at J, with 12 bases in the middle. The CDR3 is CASSTGQTDNSPLHF. CDR3 DNA: TGTGCCAGTAGTACCGGACAGACTGATAATTCACCCCTCCACTTT.

V gene TRBV9 combines with J gene TRBJ2-1, with TRBD1 matching over 9 bases. The CDR3 is 15 residues long. V gave up 0 bases and J gave up 8 bases; unmatched junction bases: 6. Germline-derived CDR1 and CDR2 are SGDLS and YYNGEE. The CDR3 loop is CASSVGGTGMDEQFF. CDR3 coding DNA: TGTGCCAGCAGCGTAGGGGGGACAGGGATGGATGAGCAGTTCTTC.

The rearrangement joins TRBV10-2 to TRBJ1-6; 7 positions agree with TRBD1. The germline gives CDR1 WSHSY, CDR2 SAAADI. After removal of 2 bases from V and 6 bases from J, the junction contained 1 base not matched to a gene. The CDR3 sequence is 14 residues long. CDR3 loop: CASSEHRGNSPLHF. Written as DNA, the CDR3 is TGCGCCAGCAGTGAGCACAGGGGTAATTCACCCCTCCACTTT.

The chain carries TRBV7-6 and TRBJ2-7; D gene unclear. The CDR3 has 13 residues. Germline V lookup: CDR1 SGHVS, CDR2 FNYEAQ. V shed 1 base and J shed 0 bases, with 4 bases lying between them. The CDR3 loop is CASSLGHSYEQYF. CDR3 nucleotides: TGTGCCAGCAGCTTAGGACACTCCTACGAGCAGTACTTC. Based on the CDR3 plus reference TRBV7-6 and TRBJ2-7, the full variable domain is GAGVSQSPRYKVTKRGQDVALRCDPISGHVSLYWYRQALGQGPEFLTYFNYEAQQDKSGLPNDRFSAERPEGSISTLTIQRTEQRDSAMYRCASSLGHSYEQYFGPGTRLTVT.

The chain couples TRBV9 to TRBJ1-2; 9 positions agree with TRBD1. The CDR3 sequence is 15 residues long. Germline CDR1 SGDLS, CDR2 YYNGEE. The J segment lost 1 base and the V segment lost 4 bases, leaving 5 bases of the junction unmatched. In nucleotides, the CDR3 is TGTGCCAGCAGCTCTCGACAGGGGGTTAACTATGGCTACACCTTC. This translates into CASSSRQGVNYGYTF.

This chain uses TRBV5-6 with TRBJ1-5; D is unclear. CDR1 is SGHDT and CDR2 is YYEEEE in the germline V gene. This CDR3 is built from 12 residues. V shed 5 bases and J shed 2 bases, with 5 bases lying between them. CDR3 coding DNA: TGTGCCAGCAGTGAGGGCAATCAGCCCCAGCATTTT. Protein: CASSEGNQPQHF.

V and J are TRBV11-2 and TRBJ1-2; TRBD1 matches 7 bases. Germline CDR1 and CDR2: SGHAT and FQNNGV. The V and J ends lost 0 bases and 7 bases, in that order; junction bases with no gene match: 14. There are 17 residues in the CDR3. This chain's CDR3 is CASSLDYWDSRGSGYTF. The CDR3 DNA is TGTGCCAGCAGCTTAGATTACTGGGACAGCCGTGGGTCTGGCTACACCTTC.

This chain links TRBV7-2 with TRBJ1-1, with D possibly matching TRBD1 (6 bases). Deletions cut 2 bases from V and 1 base from J, with 11 bases between. Germline-derived CDR1 and CDR2 are SGHTA and FQGNSA. This CDR3 is 15 amino acids long. CDR3 protein: CASSLNRGRNTEAFF. In nucleotides, the CDR3 is TGTGCCAGCAGCTTAAACCGGGGGCGGAACACTGAAGCTTTCTTT.

DNA for the CDR3: TGTGCCAGCAGCTTATGGCCAGACCTCACAGATACGCAGTATTTT. This translates into CASSLWPDLTDTQYF. The V gene is TRBV7-6, the J gene TRBJ2-3; D gene ambiguous. Trimming shortened V by 2 bases and J by 2 bases, and 11 bases separated the two germline ends. Germline loops: CDR1 SGHVS, CDR2 FNYEAQ. The CDR3 has 15 residues.

The rearrangement uses TRBV7-9 and TRBJ2-5, with 8 bases matching TRBD1. V was clipped by 5 bases and J by 5 bases; unmatched bases: 7. Germline values: CDR1 SEHNR, CDR2 FQNEAQ (reference sequence). The CDR3 has 14 residues. In DNA, the CDR3 is TGTGCCAGCAGCGGTCAGGGGGCACGTGAGACCCAGTACTTC. This gives the protein CASSGQGARETQYF.

The chain combines TRBV7-9 with TRBJ1-4, with D possibly TRBD1 on 6 matching bases. The germline CDR1 and CDR2 sequences are SEHNR and FQNEAQ (reference sequence). The CDR3 loop spans 15 amino acids. V was shortened by 5 bases and J by 6 bases, with 16 bases between the two germline ends. CDR3 loop: CASSPPGTGYEKLFF. DNA of the CDR3: TGTGCCAGCAGCCCTCCCGGTACAGGGTATGAAAAACTGTTTTTT.

This clone was detected only once. V usage is TRBV6-5 and J usage is TRBJ2-2; D unclear. The CDR3 extends over 14 amino acids. V was clipped by 1 base and J by 4 bases, with 7 bases between them. Per the germline V gene, CDR1 is MNHEY and CDR2 is SVGAGI. The CDR3 is CASSYFVSTGELFF. The CDR3 DNA follows: TGTGCCAGCAGTTACTTCGTTAGCACCGGGGAGCTGTTTTTT.

The CDR3 loop reads CSARTGGAGELFF. Written as DNA, the CDR3 is TGCAGCGCTCGGACAGGGGGGGCCGGGGAGCTGTTTTTT. The chain joins TRBV29-1 to TRBJ2-2; 10 bases map to TRBD1. Trimming removed 7 bases from V and 6 bases from J; junction bases left unmatched: 5. The CDR3 is 13 residues long. Looked up from germline, CDR1 is SQVTM and CDR2 is ANQGSEA.

This rearrangement joins TRBV9 to TRBJ2-7, with 7 bases matching TRBD1. Trimming removed 2 bases from V and 6 bases from J; junction bases left unmatched: 5. The germline V gene has CDR1 SGDLS and CDR2 YYNGEE. This CDR3 is built from 13 residues. The CDR3 loop reads CASSVGTVGEQYF. The CDR3 DNA is TGTGCCAGCAGCGTGGGGACAGTGGGCGAGCAGTACTTC.

The chain links TRBV27 to TRBJ2-6; no firm D call. Germline V CDR1 and CDR2: MNHEY, SMNVEV (reference sequence). V was shortened by 4 bases and J by 4 bases, with 11 bases between the two germline ends. This CDR3 has 15 residues. The CDR3 DNA follows: TGTGCCAGCAGTTCAAACACCGGGGGGGCCAACGTCCTGACTTTC. This codes for CASSSNTGGANVLTF.

The chain employs TRBV7-7 and TRBJ2-1; 11 positions match TRBD1. Trimming at V came to 2 bases and at J to 5 bases, leaving 14 bases not matched to a gene. Germline lookup yields CDR1 SSHAT and CDR2 FNYEAQ (reference sequence). The CDR3 is made up of 19 amino acids. The CDR3 bases are TGTGCCAGCAGCTTAAGGACCATAGGAGGACAGGGGGCAGACAATGAGCAGTTCTTC. This gives the protein CASSLRTIGGQGADNEQFF.

V usage is TRBV7-6 and J usage is TRBJ1-3, with a possible D match to TRBD1 (5 bases). Germline V lookup: CDR1 SGHVS, CDR2 FNYEAQ. This CDR3 contains 17 residues. The V end lost 1 base, the J end lost 5 bases, and 18 bases lay between the germline ends. This CDR3 is CASSLVGEGFPRNTIYF. The CDR3 bases are TGTGCCAGCAGCTTAGTGGGGGAAGGTTTCCCCCGAAACACCATATATTTT.

The chain couples TRBV27 to TRBJ2-7; D gene uncertain. V gave up 5 bases and J gave up 6 bases, with 14 bases separating them. This CDR3 is 13 amino acids long. Germline CDR1 MNHEY, CDR2 SMNVEV (reference sequence). As DNA, the CDR3 is TGTGCCAGCAGTCGAGGTACCTCGGGCGAGCAGTACTTC. Its translation is CASSRGTSGEQYF.

This clone was detected only once. The chain employs TRBV14 and TRBJ2-7; 9 nucleotides agree with TRBD1. V was pared by 3 bases and J by 4 bases, with 1 base of the junction left unmatched. Germline loops: CDR1 SGHDN, CDR2 FVKESK. The CDR3 has 13 residues. The CDR3 DNA reads as TGTGCCAGCAGCCATGGACAGGGGTACGAGCAGTACTTC. It encodes CASSHGQGYEQYF. The full variable domain, rest sourced from reference TRBV14 and TRBJ2-7, is EAGVTQFPSHSVIEKGQTVTLRCDPISGHDNLYWYRRVMGKEIKFLLHFVKESKQDESGMPNNRFLAERTGGTYSTLKVQPAELEDSGVYFCASSHGQGYEQYFGPGTRLTVT.

This sequence joins TRBV2 and TRBJ1-5; 7 bases are shared with TRBD1. The V gene end was trimmed by 6 bases and the J gene end by 4 bases; junction bases not matched to a gene: 9. The germline gives CDR1 SNHLY, CDR2 FYNNEI. The CDR3 runs 15 residues. CDR3 DNA: TGTGCCAGCAGGGCCGGGACAGCCCGAAATCAGCCCCAGCATTTT. Its translation: CASRAGTARNQPQHF. Full variable domain (missing parts from reference TRBV2 and TRBJ1-5): EPEVTQTPSHQVTQMGQEVILRCVPISNHLYFYWYRQILGQKVEFLVSFYNNEISEKSEIFDDQFSVERPDGSNFTLKIRSTKLEDSAMYFCASRAGTARNQPQHFGDGTRLSIL.